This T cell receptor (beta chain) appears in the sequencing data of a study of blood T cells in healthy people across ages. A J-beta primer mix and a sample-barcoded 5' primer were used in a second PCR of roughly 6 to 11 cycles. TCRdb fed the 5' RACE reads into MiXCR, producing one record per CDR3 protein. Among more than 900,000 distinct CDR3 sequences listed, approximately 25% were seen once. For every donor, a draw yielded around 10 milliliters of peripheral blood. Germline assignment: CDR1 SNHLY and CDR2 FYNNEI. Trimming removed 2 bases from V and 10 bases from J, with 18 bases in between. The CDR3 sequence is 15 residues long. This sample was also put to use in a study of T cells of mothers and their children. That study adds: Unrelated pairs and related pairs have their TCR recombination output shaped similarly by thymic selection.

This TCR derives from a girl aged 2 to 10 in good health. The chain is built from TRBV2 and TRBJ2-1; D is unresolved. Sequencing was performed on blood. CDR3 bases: TGTGCCAGCAGTGAAACCCGGCTAGTAAGTGGGGAGCAGTTCTTC. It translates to CASSETRLVSGEQFF. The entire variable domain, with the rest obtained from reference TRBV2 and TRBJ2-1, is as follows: EPEVTQTPSHQVTQMGQEVILRCVPISNHLYFYWYRQILGQKVEFLVSFYNNEISEKSEIFDDQFSVERPDGSNFTLKIRSTKLEDSAMYFCASSETRLVSGEQFFGPGTRLTVL.